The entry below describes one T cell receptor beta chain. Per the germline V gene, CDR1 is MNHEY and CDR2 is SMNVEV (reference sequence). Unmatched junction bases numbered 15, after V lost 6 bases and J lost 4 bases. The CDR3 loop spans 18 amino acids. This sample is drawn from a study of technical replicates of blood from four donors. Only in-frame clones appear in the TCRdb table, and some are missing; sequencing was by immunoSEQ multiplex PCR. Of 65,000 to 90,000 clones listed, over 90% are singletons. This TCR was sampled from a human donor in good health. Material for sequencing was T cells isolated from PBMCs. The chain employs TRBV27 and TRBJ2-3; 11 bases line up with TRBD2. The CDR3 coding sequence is TGTGCCAGCAGCTACATGGGACTAGCGGAGCGGAGGGCAGATACGCAGTATTTT. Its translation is CASSYMGLAERRADTQYF.